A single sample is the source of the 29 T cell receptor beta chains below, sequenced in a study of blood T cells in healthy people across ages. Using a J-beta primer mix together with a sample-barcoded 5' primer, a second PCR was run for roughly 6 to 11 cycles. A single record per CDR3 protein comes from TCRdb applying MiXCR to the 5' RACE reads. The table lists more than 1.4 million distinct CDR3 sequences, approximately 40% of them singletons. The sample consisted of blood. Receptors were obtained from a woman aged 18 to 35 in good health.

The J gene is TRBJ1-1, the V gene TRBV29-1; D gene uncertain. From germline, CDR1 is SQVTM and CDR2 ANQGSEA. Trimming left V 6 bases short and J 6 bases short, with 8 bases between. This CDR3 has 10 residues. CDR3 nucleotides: TGCAGCGTGTCCTACCCTGAAGCTTTCTTT. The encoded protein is CSVSYPEAFF.

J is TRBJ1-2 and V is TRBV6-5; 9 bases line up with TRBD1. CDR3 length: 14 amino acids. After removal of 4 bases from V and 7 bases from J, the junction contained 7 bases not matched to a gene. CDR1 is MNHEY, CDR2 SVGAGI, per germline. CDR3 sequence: CASSWGQGRGGYTF. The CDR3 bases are TGTGCCAGCAGTTGGGGACAGGGAAGGGGTGGCTACACCTTC.

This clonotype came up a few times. The CDR3 DNA reads as TGCAGCGTTGTCCGGTGGGCAGAAGGCTCCAATGAGCAGTTCTTC. This sequence encodes CSVVRWAEGSNEQFF. This chain uses TRBV29-1 with TRBJ2-1; D unclear. Per the germline V gene, CDR1 is SQVTM and CDR2 is ANQGSEA. V was trimmed by 4 bases and J by 6 bases, leaving 19 bases between them. CDR3 length: 15 residues.

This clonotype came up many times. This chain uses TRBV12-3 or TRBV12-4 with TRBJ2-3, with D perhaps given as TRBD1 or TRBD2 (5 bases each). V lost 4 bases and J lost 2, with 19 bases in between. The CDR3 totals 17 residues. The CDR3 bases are TGTGCCAGCAGTTCCCCACGGGGCGGGCTCCCCACAGATACGCAGTATTTT. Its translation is CASSSPRGGLPTDTQYF.

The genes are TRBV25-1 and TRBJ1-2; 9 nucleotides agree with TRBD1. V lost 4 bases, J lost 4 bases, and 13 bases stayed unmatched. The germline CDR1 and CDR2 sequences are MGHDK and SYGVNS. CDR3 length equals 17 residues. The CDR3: CASSANPGQGDSYGYTF. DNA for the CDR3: TGTGCCAGCAGTGCAAATCCGGGACAGGGTGATAGCTATGGCTACACCTTC.

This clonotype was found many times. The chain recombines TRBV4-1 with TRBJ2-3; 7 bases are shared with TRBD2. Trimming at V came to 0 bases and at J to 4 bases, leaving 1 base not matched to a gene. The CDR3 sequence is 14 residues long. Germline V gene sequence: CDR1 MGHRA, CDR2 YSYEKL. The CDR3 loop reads CASSQDRGADTQYF. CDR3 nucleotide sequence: TGCGCCAGCAGCCAAGATCGGGGGGCAGATACGCAGTATTTT.

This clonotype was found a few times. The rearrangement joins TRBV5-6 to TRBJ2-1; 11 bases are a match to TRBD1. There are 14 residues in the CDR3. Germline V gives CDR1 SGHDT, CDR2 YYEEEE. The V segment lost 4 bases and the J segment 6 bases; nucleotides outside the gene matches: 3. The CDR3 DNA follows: TGTGCCAGCAGCGGGGGACAGGGGGTCAATGAGCAGTTCTTC. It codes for CASSGGQGVNEQFF.

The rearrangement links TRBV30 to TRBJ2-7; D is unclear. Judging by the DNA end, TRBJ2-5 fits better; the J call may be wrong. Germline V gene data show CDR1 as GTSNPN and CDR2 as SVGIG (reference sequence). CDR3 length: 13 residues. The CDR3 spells CAWSVGGKETQYF. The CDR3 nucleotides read TGTGCCTGGAGTGTAGGCGGTAAGGAGACCCAGTACTTC.

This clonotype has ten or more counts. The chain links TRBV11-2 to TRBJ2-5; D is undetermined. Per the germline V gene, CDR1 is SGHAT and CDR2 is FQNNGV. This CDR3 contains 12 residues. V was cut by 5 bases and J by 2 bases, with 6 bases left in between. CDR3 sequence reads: CASSHLQETQYF. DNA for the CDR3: TGTGCCAGCAGCCACCTTCAAGAGACCCAGTACTTC. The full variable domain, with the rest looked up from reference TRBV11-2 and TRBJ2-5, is EAGVAQSPRYKIIEKRQSVAFWCNPISGHATLYWYQQILGQGPKLLIQFQNNGVVDDSQLPKDRFSAERLKGVDSTLKIQPAKLEDSAVYLCASSHLQETQYFGPGTRLLVL.

CDR3 in amino acids: CASEPEDGTQYF. The CDR3, as DNA: TGTGCCAGCGAACCTGAGGACGGGACCCAGTACTTC. This rearrangement joins TRBV2 to TRBJ2-5, with D unclear. Between the trimmed V and J ends, which lost 8 bases and 7 bases, there was a span of 14 bases. CDR1 is SNHLY and CDR2 is FYNNEI in the germline V gene. The length of the CDR3 is 12 residues.

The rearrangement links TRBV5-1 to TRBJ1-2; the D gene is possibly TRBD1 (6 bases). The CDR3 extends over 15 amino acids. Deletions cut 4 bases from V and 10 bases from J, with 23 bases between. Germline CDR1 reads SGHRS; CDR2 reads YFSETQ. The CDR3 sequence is CASSQAPDRQGDYTF. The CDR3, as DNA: TGCGCCAGCAGCCAGGCTCCCGACAGGCAGGGTGACTACACCTTC.

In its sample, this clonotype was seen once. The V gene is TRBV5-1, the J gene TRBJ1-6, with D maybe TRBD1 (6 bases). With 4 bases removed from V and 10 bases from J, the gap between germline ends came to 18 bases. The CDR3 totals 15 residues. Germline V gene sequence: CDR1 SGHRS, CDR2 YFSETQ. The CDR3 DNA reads TGCGCCAGCAGCCCCGGGACACCGGTAGGGTCACCCCTCCACTTT. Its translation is CASSPGTPVGSPLHF.

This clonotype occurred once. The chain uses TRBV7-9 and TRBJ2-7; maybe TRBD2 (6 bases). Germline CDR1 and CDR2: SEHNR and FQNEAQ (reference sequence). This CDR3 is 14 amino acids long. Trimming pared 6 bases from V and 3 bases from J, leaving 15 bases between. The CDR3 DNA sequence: TGTGCCAGCAGTCCTACAGAGCGGGTCTACGAGCAGTACTTC. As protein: CASSPTERVYEQYF. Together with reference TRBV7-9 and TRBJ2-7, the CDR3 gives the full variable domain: DTGVSQNPRHKITKRGQNVTFRCDPISEHNRLYWYRQTLGQGPEFLTYFQNEAQLEKSRLLSDRFSAERPKGSFSTLEIQRTEQGDSAMYLCASSPTERVYEQYFGPGTRLTVT.

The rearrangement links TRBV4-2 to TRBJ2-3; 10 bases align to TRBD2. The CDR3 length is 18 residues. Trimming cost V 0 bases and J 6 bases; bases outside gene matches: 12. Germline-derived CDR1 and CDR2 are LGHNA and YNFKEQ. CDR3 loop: CASSQEILTSGEGDTQYF. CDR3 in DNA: TGTGCCAGCAGCCAAGAGATTCTTACTAGCGGGGAGGGGGATACGCAGTATTTT.

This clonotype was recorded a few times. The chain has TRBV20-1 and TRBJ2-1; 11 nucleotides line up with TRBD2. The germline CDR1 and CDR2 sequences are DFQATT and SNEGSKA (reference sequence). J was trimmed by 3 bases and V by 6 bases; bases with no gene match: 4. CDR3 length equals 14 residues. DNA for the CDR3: TGCAGTGCGTCGGGACTAGCGGTCTACAATGAGCAGTTCTTC. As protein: CSASGLAVYNEQFF.

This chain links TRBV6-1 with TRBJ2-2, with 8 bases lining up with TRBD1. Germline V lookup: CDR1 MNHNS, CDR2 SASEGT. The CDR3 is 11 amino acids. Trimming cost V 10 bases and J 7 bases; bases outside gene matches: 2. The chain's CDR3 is CATDRGGELFF. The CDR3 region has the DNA TGTGCCACAGACAGGGGCGGGGAGCTGTTTTTT.

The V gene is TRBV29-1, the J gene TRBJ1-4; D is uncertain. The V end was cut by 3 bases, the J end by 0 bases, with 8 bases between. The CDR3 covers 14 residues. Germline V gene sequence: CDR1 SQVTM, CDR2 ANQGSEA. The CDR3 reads CSVEVPATNEKLFF. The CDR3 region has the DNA TGCAGCGTTGAGGTCCCTGCAACTAATGAAAAACTGTTTTTT.

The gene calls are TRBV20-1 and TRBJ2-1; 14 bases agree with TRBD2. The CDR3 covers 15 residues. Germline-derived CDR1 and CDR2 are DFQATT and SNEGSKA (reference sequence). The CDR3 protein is CSSGLAGGSYNEQFF. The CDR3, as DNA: TGCAGCTCCGGACTAGCGGGAGGCTCCTACAATGAGCAGTTCTTC.

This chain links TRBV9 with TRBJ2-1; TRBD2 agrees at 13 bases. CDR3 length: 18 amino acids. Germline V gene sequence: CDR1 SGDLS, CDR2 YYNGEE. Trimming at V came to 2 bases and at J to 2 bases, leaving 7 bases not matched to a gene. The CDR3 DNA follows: TGTGCCAGCAGCGTTCCGACTAGCGGGAGGCAGGCCTACAATGAGCAGTTCTTC. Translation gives CASSVPTSGRQAYNEQFF.

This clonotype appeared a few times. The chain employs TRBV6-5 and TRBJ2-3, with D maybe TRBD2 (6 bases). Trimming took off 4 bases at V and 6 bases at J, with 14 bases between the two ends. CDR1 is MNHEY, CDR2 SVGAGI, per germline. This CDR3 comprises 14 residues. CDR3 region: CASSSGLSFDTQYF. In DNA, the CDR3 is TGTGCCAGCAGTTCGGGACTTTCATTCGATACGCAGTATTTT.

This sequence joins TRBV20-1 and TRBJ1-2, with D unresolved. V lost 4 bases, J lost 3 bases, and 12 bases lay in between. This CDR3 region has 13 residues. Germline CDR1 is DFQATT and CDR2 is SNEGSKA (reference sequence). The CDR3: CSATGVIDYGYTF. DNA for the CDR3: TGCAGTGCTACCGGGGTGATCGACTATGGCTACACCTTC.

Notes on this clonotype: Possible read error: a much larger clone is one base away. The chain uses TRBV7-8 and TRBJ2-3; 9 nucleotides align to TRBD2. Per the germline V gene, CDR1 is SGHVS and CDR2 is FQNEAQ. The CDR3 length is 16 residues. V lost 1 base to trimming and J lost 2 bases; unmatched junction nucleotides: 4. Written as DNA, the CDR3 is TGTGCCAGCAGCTTAGAGGCTAGCGGGGACACAGATACGCAGTATTTT. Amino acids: CASSLEASGDTDTQYF.

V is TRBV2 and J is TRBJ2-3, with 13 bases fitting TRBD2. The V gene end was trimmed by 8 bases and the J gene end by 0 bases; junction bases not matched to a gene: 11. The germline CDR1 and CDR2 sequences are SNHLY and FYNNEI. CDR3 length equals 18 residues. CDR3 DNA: TGTGCCAGCCGCTATGGGGGACTAGCGGGGACAAGCACAGATACGCAGTATTTT. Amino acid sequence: CASRYGGLAGTSTDTQYF.

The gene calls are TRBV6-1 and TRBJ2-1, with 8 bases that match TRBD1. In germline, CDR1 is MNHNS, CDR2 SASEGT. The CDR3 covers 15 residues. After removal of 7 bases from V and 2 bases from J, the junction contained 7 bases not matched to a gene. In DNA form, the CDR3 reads TGTGCCAGCACAAAAGGACAGGGTCCCTACAATGAGCAGTTCTTC. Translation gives CASTKGQGPYNEQFF.

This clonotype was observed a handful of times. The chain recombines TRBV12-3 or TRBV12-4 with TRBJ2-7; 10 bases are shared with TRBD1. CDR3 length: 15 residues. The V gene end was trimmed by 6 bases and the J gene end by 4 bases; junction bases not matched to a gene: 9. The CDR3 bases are TGTGCCAGCAGCCCCAGACAGGGGGCGCGGTACGAGCAGTACTTC. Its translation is CASSPRQGARYEQYF.

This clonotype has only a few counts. The CDR3 loop is CASDAPLATDTQYF. Here the CDR3 DNA reads TGTGCCAGCGACGCCCCCTTAGCCACAGATACGCAGTATTTT. J is TRBJ2-3 and V is TRBV12-3 or TRBV12-4; D gene unclear. V was clipped by 8 bases and J by 2 bases, with 14 bases between them. The length of the CDR3 is 14 residues.

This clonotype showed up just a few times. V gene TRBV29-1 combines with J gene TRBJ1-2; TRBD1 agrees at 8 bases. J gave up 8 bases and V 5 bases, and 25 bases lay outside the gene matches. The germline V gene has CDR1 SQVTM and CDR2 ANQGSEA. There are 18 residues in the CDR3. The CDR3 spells CSVRGLVRGREVPGGYTF. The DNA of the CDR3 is TGCAGCGTTCGGGGACTCGTCAGGGGGCGCGAAGTCCCTGGAGGCTACACCTTC. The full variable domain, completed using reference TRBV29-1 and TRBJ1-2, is SAVISQKPSRDICQRGTSLTIQCQVDSQVTMMFWYRQQPGQSLTLIATANQGSEATYESGFVIDKFPISRPNLTFSTLTVSNMSPEDSSIYLCSVRGLVRGREVPGGYTFGSGTRLTVV.

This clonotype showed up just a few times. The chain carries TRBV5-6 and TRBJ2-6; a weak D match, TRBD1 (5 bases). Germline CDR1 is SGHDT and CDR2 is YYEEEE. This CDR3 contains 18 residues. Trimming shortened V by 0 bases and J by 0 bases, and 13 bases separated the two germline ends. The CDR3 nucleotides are TGTGCCAGCAGCTTGGGGGTAGGGGCTAGCTCTGGGGCCAACGTCCTGACTTTC. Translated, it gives CASSLGVGASSGANVLTF.

The CDR3 DNA reads as TGTGCCAGCAGCTACCGTGGTGGGGCTAGCGGTAAGAGGGCCTACAATGAGCAGTTCTTC. Its protein product is CASSYRGGASGKRAYNEQFF. The V gene is TRBV7-9, the J gene TRBJ2-1; the match to TRBD2 covers 7 bases. The CDR3 is 20 amino acids. With 4 bases clipped from V and 2 bases from J, the junction kept 20 bases outside the gene matches. From germline, CDR1 is SEHNR and CDR2 FQNEAQ (reference sequence).